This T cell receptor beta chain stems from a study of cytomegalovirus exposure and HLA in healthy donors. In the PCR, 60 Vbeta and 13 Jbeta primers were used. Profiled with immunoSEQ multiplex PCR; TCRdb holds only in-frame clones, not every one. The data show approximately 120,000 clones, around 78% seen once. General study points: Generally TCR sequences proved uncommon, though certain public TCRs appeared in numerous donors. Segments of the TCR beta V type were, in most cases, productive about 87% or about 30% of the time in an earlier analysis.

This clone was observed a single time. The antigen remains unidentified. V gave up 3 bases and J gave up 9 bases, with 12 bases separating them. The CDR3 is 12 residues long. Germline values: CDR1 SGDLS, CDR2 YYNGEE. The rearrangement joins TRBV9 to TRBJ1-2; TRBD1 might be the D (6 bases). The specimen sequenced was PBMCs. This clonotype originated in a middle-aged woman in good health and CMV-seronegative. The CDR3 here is CASSETGGSYTF. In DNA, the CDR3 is TGTGCCAGCAGCGAGACAGGAGGCAGCTACACCTTC.